One T cell receptor beta chain is described in this entry. Its antigen is as yet unknown. These data originate in a study of blood T cells in healthy people across ages. Study observations and caveats: Long-lived donors carried more naive CD4+ cells and greater diversity than aged donors. Unsorted PBMC input precluded a conclusive naive versus antigen-experienced comparison.

Next came a second PCR, run for roughly 6 to 11 cycles, which used a sample-barcoded 5' primer along with a J-beta primer mix. Every sample returned 3 million or more CDR3-containing paired-end reads. TCRdb processed the 5' RACE reads anew with MiXCR; each CDR3 protein has one entry. The sample holds roughly 1,500,000 distinct CDR3 sequences; about 40% are singletons and the top ten take approximately 7.9%. The CDR3 sequence is 18 residues long. Trimming took 0 bases from V and 11 from J; bases not matched to a gene: 18. Germline V gene sequence: CDR1 SGHRS, CDR2 YFSETQ. The clonotype was recovered from a woman younger than 35 in good health. The chain is built from TRBV5-1 and TRBJ2-5, with 11 bases lining up with TRBD2. What was sequenced was blood. CDR3 sequence reads: CASSLGLAGPQKGNEQYF. For the CDR3, the DNA is TGCGCCAGCAGCTTGGGACTAGCGGGACCCCAAAAGGGCAATGAGCAGTACTTC.